The sequence of this T cell receptor beta chain was determined in a study of shared clonotypes between healthy human individuals. Measured with immunoSEQ multiplex PCR; TCRdb has only the in-frame clones, and not every one. The sample has more than 2 million clones; roughly 95% are singletons. The germline V gene encodes CDR1 MNHEY and CDR2 SMNVEV (reference sequence). V was trimmed by 2 bases and J by 6 bases, leaving 14 bases between them. This CDR3 contains 14 residues. Terminally differentiated effector memory CD45RA+ cells were excluded by CCR7 positive selection of CD45RO-negative cells. The V call is TRBV27, the J call TRBJ2-7, with D unresolved. The specimen was naive CD8+ T cells sorted from blood. The origin of this receptor is a young man in good health. The CDR3 loop reads CASSLIRTGGEQYF. The CDR3 DNA sequence: TGTGCCAGCAGTTTAATCCGGACGGGTGGCGAGCAGTACTTC.